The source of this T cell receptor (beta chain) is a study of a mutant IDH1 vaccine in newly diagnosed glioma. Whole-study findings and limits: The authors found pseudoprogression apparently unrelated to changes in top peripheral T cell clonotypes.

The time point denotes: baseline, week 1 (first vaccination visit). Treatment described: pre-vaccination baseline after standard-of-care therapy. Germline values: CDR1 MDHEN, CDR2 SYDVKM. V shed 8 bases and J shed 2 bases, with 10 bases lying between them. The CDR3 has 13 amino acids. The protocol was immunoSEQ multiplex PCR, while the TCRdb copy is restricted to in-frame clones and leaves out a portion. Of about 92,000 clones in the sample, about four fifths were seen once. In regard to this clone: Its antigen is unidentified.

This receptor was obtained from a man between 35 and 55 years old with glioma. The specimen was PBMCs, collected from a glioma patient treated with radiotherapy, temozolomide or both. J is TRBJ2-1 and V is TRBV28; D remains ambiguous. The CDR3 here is CASGGPAYNEQFF. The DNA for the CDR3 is TGTGCCAGCGGTGGGCCAGCCTACAATGAGCAGTTCTTC.